This T cell receptor beta chain was sequenced in a study of cytomegalovirus exposure and HLA in healthy donors. For this clone: Antigen: not known.

Study-level points and caveats: The study labeled fewer than 200 TCR beta chains cytomegalovirus-associated.

Researchers ran the PCR with 60 Vbeta and 13 Jbeta primers. Here immunoSEQ multiplex PCR was the method, and the copy in TCRdb shows in-frame clones only, minus some. This sample has some 90,000 clones, with over 75% found just once. The germline CDR1 and CDR2 sequences are MNHNS and SASEGT. This CDR3 is built from 15 residues. V was shortened by 3 bases and J by 0 bases, with 12 bases between the two germline ends. The chain uses TRBV6-1 and TRBJ2-7, with D possibly being TRBD1 (5 bases). The TCR originated in a female donor in good health and CMV-seronegative. The sequenced sample was PBMCs. CDR3 coding DNA: TGTGCCAGCAGTGAGCGGACAATGATCTCCTACGAGCAGTACTTC. Protein sequence: CASSERTMISYEQYF.